This T cell receptor beta chain was sequenced for a study of ipilimumab plus nivolumab after autologous stem cell transplantation. Study in general: The myeloma group: high-risk transplant-naive, or relapse within 3 years after first autologous transplant.

Findings of the study overall: Authors suggest TCR repertoire, Treg phenotype and gut microbiota support further study.

Checkpoint therapy with ipilimumab 1 mg/kg began 14 to 28 days after transplant. Dosing: nivolumab 3 mg/kg IV, weeks 1, 4, 7, 10, then every two weeks to week 26. TCRdb's copy holds only in-frame clones and misses some; the assay was immunoSEQ multiplex PCR. The data show about 9,800 clones, with approximately 70% seen just once and roughly 21% held by the top ten. In regard to this clone: The antigen is undetermined. This clone may be a read error of a much larger clone one base away. This CDR3 is also generated by other DNA sequences in the sample.

CDR1 and CDR2 (germline): SQVTM, ANQGSEA. The CDR3 consists of 10 residues. Sequenced here: PBMCs, sampled in a trial of ipilimumab plus nivolumab as post-transplant consolidation. The chain has TRBV29-1 and TRBJ2-7; D ambiguous. This TCR was sampled from a female donor with multiple myeloma. In nucleotides, the CDR3 is TGCAGCGTTGTGCAGCACGAGCAGTATTTC. Translation: CSVVQHEQYF.